This T cell receptor (beta chain) was sequenced for a study of blood T cell repertoires in COVID-19. Profiled with immunoSEQ multiplex PCR; TCRdb holds only in-frame clones, not every one. Counted here are approximately 220,000 clones, 80% to 90% occurring once; the ten biggest clones make up over 9.5%. The germline CDR1 and CDR2 sequences are GTSNPN and SVGIG (reference sequence). The ends lost 1 base at V and 4 bases at J; junction bases unmatched: 9. The CDR3 totals 15 residues. This clone was observed once. The gene calls are TRBV30 and TRBJ2-5; TRBD1 aligns across 7 bases. Sequencing was carried out using peripheral blood. The TCR sequence derives from an elderly woman with acute or convalescent COVID-19. CDR3 in amino acids: CAWSAMRRTGETQYF. The CDR3 DNA follows: TGTGCCTGGAGTGCCATGCGTAGGACAGGAGAGACCCAGTACTTC.